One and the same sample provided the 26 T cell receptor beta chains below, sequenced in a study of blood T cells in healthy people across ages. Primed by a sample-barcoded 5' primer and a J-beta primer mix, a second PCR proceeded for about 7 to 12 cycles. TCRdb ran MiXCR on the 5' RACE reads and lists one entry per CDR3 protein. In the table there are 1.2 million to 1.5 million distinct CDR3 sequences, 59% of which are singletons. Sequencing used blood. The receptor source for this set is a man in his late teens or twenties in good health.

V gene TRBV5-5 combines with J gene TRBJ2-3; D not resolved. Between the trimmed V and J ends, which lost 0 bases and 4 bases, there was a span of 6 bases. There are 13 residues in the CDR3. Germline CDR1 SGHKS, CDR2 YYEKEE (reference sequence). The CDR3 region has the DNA TGTGCCAGCAGCTTGGAACGGGCAGATACGCAGTATTTT. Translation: CASSLERADTQYF.

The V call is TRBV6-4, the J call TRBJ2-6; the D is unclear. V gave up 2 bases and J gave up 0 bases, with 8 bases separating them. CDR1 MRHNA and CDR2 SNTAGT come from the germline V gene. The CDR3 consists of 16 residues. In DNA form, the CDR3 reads TGTGCCAGCAGTGACCACTCGGGCTCTGGGGCCAACGTCCTGACTTTC. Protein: CASSDHSGSGANVLTF.

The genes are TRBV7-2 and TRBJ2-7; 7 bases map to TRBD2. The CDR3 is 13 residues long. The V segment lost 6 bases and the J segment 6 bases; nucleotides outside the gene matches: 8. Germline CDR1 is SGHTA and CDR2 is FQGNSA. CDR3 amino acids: CASSSSGTGEQYF. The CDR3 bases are TGTGCCAGCAGTTCTAGCGGAACCGGCGAGCAGTACTTC.

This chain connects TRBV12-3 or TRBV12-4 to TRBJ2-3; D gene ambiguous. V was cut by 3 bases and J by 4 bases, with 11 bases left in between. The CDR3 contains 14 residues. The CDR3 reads CASSFGPNADTQYF. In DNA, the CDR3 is TGTGCCAGCAGTTTCGGGCCAAACGCAGATACGCAGTATTTT.

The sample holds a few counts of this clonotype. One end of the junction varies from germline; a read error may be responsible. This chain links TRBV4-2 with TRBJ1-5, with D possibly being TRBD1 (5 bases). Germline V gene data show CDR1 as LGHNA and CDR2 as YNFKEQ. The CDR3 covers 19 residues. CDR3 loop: CASSQEYIQGMILVQPQHF. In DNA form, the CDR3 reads TGTGCCAGCAGCCAAGAATATATTCAGGGTATGATATTAGTTCAGCCTCAGCATTTT.

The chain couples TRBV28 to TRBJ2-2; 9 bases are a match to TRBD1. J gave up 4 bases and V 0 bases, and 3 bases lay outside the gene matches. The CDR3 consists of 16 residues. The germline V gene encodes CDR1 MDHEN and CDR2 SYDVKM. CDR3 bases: TGTGCCAGCAGTTTATGGGACAGGGGTCCCACCGGGGAGCTGTTTTTT. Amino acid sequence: CASSLWDRGPTGELFF.

CDR3 in amino acids: CASSSIDWGLKNYGYTF. CDR3 nucleotide sequence: TGTGCCAGCAGCTCGATCGATTGGGGACTAAAGAACTATGGCTACACCTTC. The V and J genes are TRBV7-2 and TRBJ1-2; tentative D call: TRBD1 (5 bases). Trimming left V 4 bases short and J 2 bases short, with 20 bases between. CDR1 is SGHTA, CDR2 FQGNSA, per germline. This CDR3 is built from 17 residues. The full variable domain, in which reference TRBV7-2 and TRBJ1-2 provide the parts outside the CDR3, is GAGVSQSPSNKVTEKGKDVELRCDPISGHTALYWYRQSLGQGLEFLIYFQGNSAPDKSGLPSDRFSAERTGGSVSTLTIQRTQQEDSAVYLCASSSIDWGLKNYGYTFGSGTRLTVV.

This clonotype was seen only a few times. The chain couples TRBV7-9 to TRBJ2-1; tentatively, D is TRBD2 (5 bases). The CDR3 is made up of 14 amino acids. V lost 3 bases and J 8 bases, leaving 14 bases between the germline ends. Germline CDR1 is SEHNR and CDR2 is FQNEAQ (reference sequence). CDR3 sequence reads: CASSFLNRGDEQFF. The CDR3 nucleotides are TGTGCCAGCAGCTTCCTGAACCGGGGTGATGAGCAGTTCTTC.

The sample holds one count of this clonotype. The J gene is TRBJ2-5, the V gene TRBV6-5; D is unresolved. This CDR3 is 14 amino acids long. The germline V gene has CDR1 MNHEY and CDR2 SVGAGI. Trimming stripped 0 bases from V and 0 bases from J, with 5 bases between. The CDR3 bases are TGTGCCAGCAGTTACTCGCAGTACCAAGAGACCCAGTACTTC. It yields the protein CASSYSQYQETQYF.

The CDR3 DNA sequence: TGCAGTGCCGCGGGGTGGACTAGCGGGAGAGGGGGGGAGACCCAGTACTTC. This encodes CSAAGWTSGRGGETQYF. The rearrangement uses TRBV20-1 and TRBJ2-5; 13 nucleotides align to TRBD2. This CDR3 has 17 amino acids. Per germline, CDR1 DFQATT and CDR2 SNEGSKA (reference sequence). The V and J ends lost 6 bases and 5 bases, in that order; junction bases with no gene match: 15.

CDR3: CASSLGGWIGREAQYF. CDR3 coding DNA: TGTGCCAGCAGTTTAGGTGGCTGGATCGGCAGGGAGGCCCAGTACTTC. This chain connects TRBV12-3 or TRBV12-4 to TRBJ2-5, with D perhaps matching TRBD2 (6 bases). CDR3 length: 16 residues. V was trimmed by 1 base and J by 9 bases, leaving 21 bases between them.

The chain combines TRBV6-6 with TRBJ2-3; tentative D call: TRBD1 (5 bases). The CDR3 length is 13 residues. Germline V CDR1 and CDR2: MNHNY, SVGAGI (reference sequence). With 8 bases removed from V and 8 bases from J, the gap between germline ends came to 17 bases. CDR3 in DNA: TGTGCCAGCCCGAGCCCAGACAGTTCTACGCAGTATTTT. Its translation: CASPSPDSSTQYF.

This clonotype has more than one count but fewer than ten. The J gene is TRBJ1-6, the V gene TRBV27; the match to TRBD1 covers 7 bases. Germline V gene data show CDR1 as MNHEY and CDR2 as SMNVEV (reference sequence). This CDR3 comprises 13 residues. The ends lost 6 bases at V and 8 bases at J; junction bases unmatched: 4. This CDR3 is CASRRDSHSPLHF. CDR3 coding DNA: TGTGCCAGCAGGAGGGACAGCCATTCACCCCTCCACTTT.

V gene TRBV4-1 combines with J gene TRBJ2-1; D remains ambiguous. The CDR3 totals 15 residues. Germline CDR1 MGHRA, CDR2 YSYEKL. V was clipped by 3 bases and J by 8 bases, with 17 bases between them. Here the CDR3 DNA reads TGCGCCAGCAGCCAGCAAGTAGAAGTCGCTGATGAGCAGTTCTTC. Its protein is CASSQQVEVADEQFF.

The CDR3 coding sequence is TGCGCCAGCAGGGACAGGGGTACTGAGCAGTTCTTC. Protein sequence: CASRDRGTEQFF. J is TRBJ2-1 and V is TRBV4-1; 9 positions agree with TRBD1. Losses at the gene ends were 6 bases for V and 9 bases for J; bases not matched to a gene: 3. The CDR3 is made up of 12 amino acids. Germline V gene sequence: CDR1 MGHRA, CDR2 YSYEKL.

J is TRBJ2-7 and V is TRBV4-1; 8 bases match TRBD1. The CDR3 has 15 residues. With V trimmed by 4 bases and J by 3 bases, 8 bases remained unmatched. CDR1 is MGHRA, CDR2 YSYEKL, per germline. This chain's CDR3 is CASSPFQGAGYEQYF. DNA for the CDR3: TGCGCCAGCAGCCCCTTCCAGGGGGCCGGCTACGAGCAGTACTTC.

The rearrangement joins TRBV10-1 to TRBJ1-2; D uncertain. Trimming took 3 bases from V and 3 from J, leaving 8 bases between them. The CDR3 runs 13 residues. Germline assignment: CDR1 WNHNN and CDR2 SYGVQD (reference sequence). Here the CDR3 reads CASSDSGDYGYTF. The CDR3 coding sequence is TGCGCCAGCAGTGATTCGGGCGACTATGGCTACACCTTC.

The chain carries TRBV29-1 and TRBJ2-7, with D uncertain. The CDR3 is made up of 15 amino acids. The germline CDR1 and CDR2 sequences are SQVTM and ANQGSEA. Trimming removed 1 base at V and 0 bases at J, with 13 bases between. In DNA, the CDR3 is TGCAGCGTTGAAGGTCGTCAGTTAGACTCCTACGAGCAGTACTTC. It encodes CSVEGRQLDSYEQYF.

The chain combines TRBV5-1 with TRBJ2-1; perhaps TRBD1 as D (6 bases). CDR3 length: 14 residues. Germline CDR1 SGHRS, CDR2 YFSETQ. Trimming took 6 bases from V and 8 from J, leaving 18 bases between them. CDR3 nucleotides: TGCGCCAGCATTGAACAGGGTTCAGGGGATGAGCAGTTCTTC. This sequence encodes CASIEQGSGDEQFF.

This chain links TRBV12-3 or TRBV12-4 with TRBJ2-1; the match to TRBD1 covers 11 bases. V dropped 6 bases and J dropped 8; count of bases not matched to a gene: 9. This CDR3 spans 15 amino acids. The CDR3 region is CASRPARTGGYEQFF. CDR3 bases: TGTGCCAGCAGACCCGCAAGGACAGGGGGCTATGAGCAGTTCTTC.

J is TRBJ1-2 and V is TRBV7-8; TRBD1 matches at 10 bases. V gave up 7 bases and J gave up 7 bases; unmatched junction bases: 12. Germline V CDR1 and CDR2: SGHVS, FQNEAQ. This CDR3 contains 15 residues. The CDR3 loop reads CASTPVGGQGIGYTF. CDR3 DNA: TGTGCCAGCACCCCCGTCGGGGGACAGGGGATTGGCTACACCTTC.

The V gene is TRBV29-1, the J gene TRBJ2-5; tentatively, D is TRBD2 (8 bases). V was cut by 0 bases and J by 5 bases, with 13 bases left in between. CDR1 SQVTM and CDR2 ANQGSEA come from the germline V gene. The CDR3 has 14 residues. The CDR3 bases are TGCAGCGTTGAAGATAGCGGGACAGTGGAGACCCAGTACTTC. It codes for CSVEDSGTVETQYF.

CDR3 coding DNA: TGCAGCTACCTATCGGGTCTGAGAGCTTTCTTT. This translates into CSYLSGLRAFF. The V and J genes are TRBV29-1 and TRBJ1-1; D is unresolved. V was cut by 8 bases and J by 10 bases, with 17 bases left in between. CDR1 is SQVTM and CDR2 is ANQGSEA in the germline V gene. The CDR3 runs to 11 residues. The entire variable domain, with the rest obtained from reference TRBV29-1 and TRBJ1-1, is as follows: SAVISQKPSRDICQRGTSLTIQCQVDSQVTMMFWYRQQPGQSLTLIATANQGSEATYESGFVIDKFPISRPNLTFSTLTVSNMSPEDSSIYLCSYLSGLRAFFGQGTRLTVV.

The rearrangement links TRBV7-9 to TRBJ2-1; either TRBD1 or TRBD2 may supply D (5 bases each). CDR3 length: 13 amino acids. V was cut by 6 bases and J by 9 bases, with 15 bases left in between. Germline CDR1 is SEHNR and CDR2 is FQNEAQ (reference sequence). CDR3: CASRGPNFGEQFF. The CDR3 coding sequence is TGTGCCAGCAGGGGACCAAATTTTGGTGAGCAGTTCTTC.

This chain's CDR3 is CAAPGGTESGNTIYF. The CDR3 DNA is TGTGCTGCCCCGGGGGGGACAGAATCTGGAAACACCATATATTTT. This chain uses TRBV7-9 with TRBJ1-3; 7 bases are a match to TRBD1. CDR3 length: 15 amino acids. Germline lookup yields CDR1 SEHNR and CDR2 FQNEAQ (reference sequence).

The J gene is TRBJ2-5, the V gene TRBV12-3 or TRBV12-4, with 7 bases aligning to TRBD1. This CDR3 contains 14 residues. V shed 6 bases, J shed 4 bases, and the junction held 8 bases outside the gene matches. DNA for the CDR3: TGTGCCAGCAGAACTGCGGCAGGGGGAGAGACCCAGTACTTC. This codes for CASRTAAGGETQYF.